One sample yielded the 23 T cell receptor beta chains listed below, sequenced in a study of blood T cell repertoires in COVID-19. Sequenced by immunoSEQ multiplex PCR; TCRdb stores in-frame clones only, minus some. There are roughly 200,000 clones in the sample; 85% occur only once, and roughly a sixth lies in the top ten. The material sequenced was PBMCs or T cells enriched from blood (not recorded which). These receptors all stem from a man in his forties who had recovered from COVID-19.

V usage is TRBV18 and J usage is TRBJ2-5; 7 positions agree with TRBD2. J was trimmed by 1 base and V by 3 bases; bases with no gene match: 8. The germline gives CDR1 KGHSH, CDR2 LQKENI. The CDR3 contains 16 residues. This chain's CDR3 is CASSPLGGSTQETQYF. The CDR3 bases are TGTGCCAGCTCACCTCTGGGCGGGAGTACCCAAGAGACCCAGTACTTC. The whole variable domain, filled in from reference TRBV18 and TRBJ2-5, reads NAGVMQNPRHLVRRRGQEARLRCSPMKGHSHVYWYRQLPEEGLKFMVYLQKENIIDESGMPKERFSAEFPKEGPSILRIQQVVRGDSAAYFCASSPLGGSTQETQYFGPGTRLLVL.

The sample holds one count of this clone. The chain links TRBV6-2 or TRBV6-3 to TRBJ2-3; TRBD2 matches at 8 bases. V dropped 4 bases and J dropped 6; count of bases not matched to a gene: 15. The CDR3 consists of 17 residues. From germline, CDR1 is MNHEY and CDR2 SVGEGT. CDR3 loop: CASSFAGGPITPDTQYF. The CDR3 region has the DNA TGTGCCAGCAGTTTCGCGGGAGGTCCTATAACCCCGGATACGCAGTATTTT.

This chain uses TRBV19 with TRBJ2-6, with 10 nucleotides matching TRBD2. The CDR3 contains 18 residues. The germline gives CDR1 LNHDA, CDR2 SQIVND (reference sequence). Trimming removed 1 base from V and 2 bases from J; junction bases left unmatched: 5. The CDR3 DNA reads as TGTGCCAGTAGTATAGCCCTAGCGGGAGTGGCTGGGGCCAACGTCCTGACTTTC. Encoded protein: CASSIALAGVAGANVLTF.

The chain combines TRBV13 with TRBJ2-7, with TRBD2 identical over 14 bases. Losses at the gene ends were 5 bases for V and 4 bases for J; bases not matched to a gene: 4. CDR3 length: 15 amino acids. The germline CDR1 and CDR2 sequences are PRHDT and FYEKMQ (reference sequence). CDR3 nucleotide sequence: TGTGCCAGCAGCCAAGGGACTAGCGGGAGTTACGAGCAGTACTTC. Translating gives CASSQGTSGSYEQYF.

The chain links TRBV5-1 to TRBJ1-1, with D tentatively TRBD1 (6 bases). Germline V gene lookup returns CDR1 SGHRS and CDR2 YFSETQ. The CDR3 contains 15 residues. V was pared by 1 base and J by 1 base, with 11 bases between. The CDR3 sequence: CASSLWAGANTEAFF. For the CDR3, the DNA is TGCGCCAGCAGCTTGTGGGCGGGGGCGAACACTGAAGCTTTCTTT.

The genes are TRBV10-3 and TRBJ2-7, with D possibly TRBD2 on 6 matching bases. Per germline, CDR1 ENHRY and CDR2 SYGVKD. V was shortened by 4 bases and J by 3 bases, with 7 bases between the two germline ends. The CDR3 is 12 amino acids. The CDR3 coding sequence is TGTGCCATCAGTGGACTAGACTACGAGCAGTACTTC. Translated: CAISGLDYEQYF.

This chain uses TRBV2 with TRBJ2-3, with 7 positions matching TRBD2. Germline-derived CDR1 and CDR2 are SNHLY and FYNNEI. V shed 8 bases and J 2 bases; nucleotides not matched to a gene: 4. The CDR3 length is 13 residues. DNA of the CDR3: TGTGCCAGCCAGCGGGGCTACACAGATACGCAGTATTTT. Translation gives CASQRGYTDTQYF.

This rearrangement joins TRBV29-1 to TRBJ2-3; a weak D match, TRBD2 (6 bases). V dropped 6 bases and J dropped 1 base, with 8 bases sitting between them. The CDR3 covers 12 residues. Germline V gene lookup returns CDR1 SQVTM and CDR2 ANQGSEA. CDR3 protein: CSVGGGTDTQYF. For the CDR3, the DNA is TGCAGCGTGGGGGGTGGCACAGATACGCAGTATTTT.

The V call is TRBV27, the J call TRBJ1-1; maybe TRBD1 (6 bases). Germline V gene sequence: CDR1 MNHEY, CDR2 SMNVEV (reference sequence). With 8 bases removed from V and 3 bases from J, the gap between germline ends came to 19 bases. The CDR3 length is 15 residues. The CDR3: CASRRGGLRDTEAFF. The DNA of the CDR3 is TGTGCCAGCCGAAGGGGGGGTTTACGTGACACTGAAGCTTTCTTT.

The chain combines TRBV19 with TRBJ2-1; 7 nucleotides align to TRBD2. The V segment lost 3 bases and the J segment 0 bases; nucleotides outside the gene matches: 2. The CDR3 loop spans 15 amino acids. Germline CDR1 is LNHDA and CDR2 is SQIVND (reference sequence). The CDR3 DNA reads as TGTGCCAGTAGTATCACTAGCGCCTCCTACAATGAGCAGTTCTTC. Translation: CASSITSASYNEQFF.

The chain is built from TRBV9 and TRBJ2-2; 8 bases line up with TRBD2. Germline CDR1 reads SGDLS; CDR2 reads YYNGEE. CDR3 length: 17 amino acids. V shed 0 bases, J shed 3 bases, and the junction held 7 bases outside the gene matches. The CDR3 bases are TGTGCCAGCAGCGTAGTGGCACTAGCGGTGCACACCGGGGAGCTGTTTTTT. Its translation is CASSVVALAVHTGELFF.

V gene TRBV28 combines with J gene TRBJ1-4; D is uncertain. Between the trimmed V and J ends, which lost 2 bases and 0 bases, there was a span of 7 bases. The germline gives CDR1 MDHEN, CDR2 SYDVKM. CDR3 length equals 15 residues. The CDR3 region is CASSLPVSTNEKLFF. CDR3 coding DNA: TGTGCCAGCAGTTTACCAGTGTCAACTAATGAAAAACTGTTTTTT. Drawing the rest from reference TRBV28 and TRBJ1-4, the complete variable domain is DVKVTQSSRYLVKRTGEKVFLECVQDMDHENMFWYRQDPGLGLRLIYFSYDVKMKEKGDIPEGYSVSREKKERFSLILESASTNQTSMYLCASSLPVSTNEKLFFGSGTQLSVL.

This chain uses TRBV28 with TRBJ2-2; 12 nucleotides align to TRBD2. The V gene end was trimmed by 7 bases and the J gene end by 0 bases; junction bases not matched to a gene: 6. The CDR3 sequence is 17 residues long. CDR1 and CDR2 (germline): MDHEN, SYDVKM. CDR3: CASTKRTSGANTGELFF. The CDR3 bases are TGTGCCAGCACTAAAAGGACTAGCGGGGCGAACACCGGGGAGCTGTTTTTT.

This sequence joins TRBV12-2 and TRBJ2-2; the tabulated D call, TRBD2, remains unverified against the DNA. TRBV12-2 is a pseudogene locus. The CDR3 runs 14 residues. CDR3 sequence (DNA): TGTGCAAGTCGCTTAGAGGGAGGAAGCGGGGAGCTGTTTTTT. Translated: CASRLEGGSGELFF.

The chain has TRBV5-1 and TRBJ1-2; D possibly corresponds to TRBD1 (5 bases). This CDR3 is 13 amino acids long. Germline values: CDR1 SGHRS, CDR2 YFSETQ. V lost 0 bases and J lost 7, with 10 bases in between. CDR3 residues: CASSLAGFGGYTF. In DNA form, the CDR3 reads TGCGCCAGCAGCTTGGCAGGGTTTGGTGGCTACACCTTC.

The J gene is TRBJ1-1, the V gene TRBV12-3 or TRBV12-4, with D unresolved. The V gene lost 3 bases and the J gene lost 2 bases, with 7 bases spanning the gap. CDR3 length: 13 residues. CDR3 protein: CASSLNSNTEAFF. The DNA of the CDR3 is TGTGCCAGCAGTTTGAATAGTAACACTGAAGCTTTCTTT.

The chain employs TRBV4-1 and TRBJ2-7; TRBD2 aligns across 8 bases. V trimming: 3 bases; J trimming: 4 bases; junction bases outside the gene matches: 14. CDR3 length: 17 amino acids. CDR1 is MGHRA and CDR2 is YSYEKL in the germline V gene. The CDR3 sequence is CASSHPQPGLGSYEQYF. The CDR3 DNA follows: TGCGCCAGCAGCCATCCTCAACCGGGACTAGGGTCATACGAGCAGTACTTC.

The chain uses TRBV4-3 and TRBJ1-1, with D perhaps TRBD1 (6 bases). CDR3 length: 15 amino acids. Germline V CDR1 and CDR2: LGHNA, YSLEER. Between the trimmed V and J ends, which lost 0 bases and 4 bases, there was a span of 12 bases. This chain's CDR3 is CASSQDYIRGTEAFF. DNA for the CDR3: TGCGCCAGCAGCCAAGATTACATCAGGGGCACTGAAGCTTTCTTT.

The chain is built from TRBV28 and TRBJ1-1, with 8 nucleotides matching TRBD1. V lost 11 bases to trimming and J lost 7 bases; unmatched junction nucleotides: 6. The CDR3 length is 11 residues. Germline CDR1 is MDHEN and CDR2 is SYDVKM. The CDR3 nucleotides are TGTGCCCACTACGGGACAGGTGAAGCTTTCTTT. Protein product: CAHYGTGEAFF.

The CDR3 protein is CASSMGRTGNTIYF. In DNA, the CDR3 is TGTGCCAGTTCGATGGGGCGCACTGGAAACACCATATATTTT. The J gene is TRBJ1-3, the V gene TRBV19; maybe TRBD1 (5 bases). V was clipped by 8 bases and J by 2 bases, with 13 bases between them. The V gene's germline CDR1 is LNHDA and CDR2 SQIVND (reference sequence). CDR3 length: 14 residues.

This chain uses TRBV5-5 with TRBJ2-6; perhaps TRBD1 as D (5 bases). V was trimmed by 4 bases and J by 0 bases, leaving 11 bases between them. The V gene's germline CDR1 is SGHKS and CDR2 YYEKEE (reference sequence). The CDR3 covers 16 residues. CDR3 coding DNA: TGTGCCAGCAGCGTATTGGACAACTCTGGGGCCAACGTCCTGACTTTC. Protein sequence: CASSVLDNSGANVLTF.

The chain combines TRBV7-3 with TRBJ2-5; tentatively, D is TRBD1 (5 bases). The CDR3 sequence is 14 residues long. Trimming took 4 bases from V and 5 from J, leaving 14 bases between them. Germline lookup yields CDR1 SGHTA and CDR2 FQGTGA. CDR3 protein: CASSSGAGRETQYF. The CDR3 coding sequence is TGTGCCAGCAGCTCTGGTGCAGGGCGCGAGACCCAGTACTTC. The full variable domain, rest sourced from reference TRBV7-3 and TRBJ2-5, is GAGVSQTPSNKVTEKGKYVELRCDPISGHTALYWYRQSLGQGPEFLIYFQGTGAADDSGLPNDRFFAVRPEGSVSTLKIQRTERGDSAVYLCASSSGAGRETQYFGPGTRLLVL.

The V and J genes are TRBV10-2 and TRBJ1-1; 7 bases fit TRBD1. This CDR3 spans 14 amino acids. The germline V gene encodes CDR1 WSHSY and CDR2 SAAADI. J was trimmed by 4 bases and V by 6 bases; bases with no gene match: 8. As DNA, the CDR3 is TGCGCCAGCAGATCTGAAGGGACAGCCACTGAAGCTTTCTTT. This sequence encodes CASRSEGTATEAFF.